This record looks at one T cell receptor beta chain sequence and its context. The DNA is omitted, as the CDR3 cannot be located on it reliably, and the CDR3 follows TCRdb's listing. These data originate in a study of T cells in Graves' hyperthyroidism and ophthalmopathy. The investigators amplified TCR beta CDR3 regions from RNA transcripts. A set of HTBI primers served as the primers for a first-round RT-PCR of the TCR CDR3. One entry per CDR3 protein, called by TCRdb with MiXCR from the multiplex PCR reads. The table records hundreds of thousands of distinct CDR3 sequences, under 15% of them present only once. Individuals with ophthalmopathy presented a Clinical Activity Score of at least 3, a NOSPECS grade of at least 4 and a duration under 3 months. Germline V gene lookup returns CDR1 MNHEY and CDR2 SVGEGT. The CDR3 is made up of 14 amino acids, end residues included.

The origin of this receptor is a woman aged 40 to 50 with Graves' ophthalmopathy. The chain links TRBV6-2 or TRBV6-3 to TRBJ1-2; TRBD1 is the table's D call and was not checked against the DNA. Specimen: blood. This chain's CDR3 is CATSLSLSHYGCTF.